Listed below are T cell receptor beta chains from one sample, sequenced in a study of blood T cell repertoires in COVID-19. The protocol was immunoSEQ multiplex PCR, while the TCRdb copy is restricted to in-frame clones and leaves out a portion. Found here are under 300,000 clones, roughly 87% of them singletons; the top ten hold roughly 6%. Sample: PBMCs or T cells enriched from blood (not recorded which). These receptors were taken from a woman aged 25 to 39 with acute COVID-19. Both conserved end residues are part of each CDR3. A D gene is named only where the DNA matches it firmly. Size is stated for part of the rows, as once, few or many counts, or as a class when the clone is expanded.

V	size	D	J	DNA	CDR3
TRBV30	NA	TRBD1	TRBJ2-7	TGTGCCTGGAGTGTACCCCAGGCAGGGGGTCACGAGCAGTACTTC	CAWSVPQAGGHEQYF
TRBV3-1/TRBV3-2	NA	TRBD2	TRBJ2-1	TGTGCCAGCAGCCAAGGGACTAGCGGGAGGATCCGGCAGTTCTTC	CASSQGTSGRIRQFF
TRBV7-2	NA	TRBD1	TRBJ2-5	TGTGCCAGCAGCTCAGGGACAGGTCATGAGGAGACCCAGTACTTC	CASSSGTGHEETQYF
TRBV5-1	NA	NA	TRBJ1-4	TGCGCCAGCAGCTTGGGTCAGGTGGAGGGAAAACTGTTTTTT	CASSLGQVEGKLFF
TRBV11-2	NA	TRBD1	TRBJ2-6	TGTGCCAGCAGCCGTGGGACAGCCCCTGGGGCCAACGTCCTGACTTTC	CASSRGTAPGANVLTF
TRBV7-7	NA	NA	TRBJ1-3	TGTGCTAGGAGTCGGAGGGCCGGGGTCTCTGGAAACACCATATATTTT	CARSRRAGVSGNTIYF
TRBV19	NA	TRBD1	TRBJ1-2	TGTGCCAGTAGAGCGGGACAGGGCCGAGGATACGATGGCTACACCTTC	CASRAGQGRGYDGYTF
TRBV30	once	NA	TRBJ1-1	TGTGCCTGGAGTTTTACGGCCGGGACACTGAACACTGAAGCTTTCTTT	CAWSFTAGTLNTEAFF
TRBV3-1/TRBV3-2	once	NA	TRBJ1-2	TGTGCCAGCAGCGAAACGGTCTCCAGGGCCTCTGGCTACACCTTC	CASSETVSRASGYTF
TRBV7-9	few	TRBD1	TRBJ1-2	TGTGCCAGCAGCTTTGGGTCGGGACAGGGGAACCTCTACTATGGCTACACCTTC	CASSFGSGQGNLYYGYTF
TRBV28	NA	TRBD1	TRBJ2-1	TGTGCCAGCAGTCCGGGGGCCGGGACAGGGATGTATGAGCAGTTCTTC	CASSPGAGTGMYEQFF
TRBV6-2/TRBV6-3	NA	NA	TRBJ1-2	TGTGCCAGCAGTTTCTCTAACTATGGCTACACCTTC	CASSFSNYGYTF